This TCR beta chain was documented in a study of blood T cell repertoires in COVID-19. The ends lost 0 bases at V and 9 bases at J; junction bases unmatched: 4. Per germline, CDR1 SGHTA and CDR2 FQGNSA. CDR3 length: 13 residues. Data came from immunoSEQ multiplex PCR; TCRdb stores just in-frame clones and leaves some out. The sample lists around 140,000 clones; over 70% were seen once. In this sample, this clone turned up once. The chain is built from TRBV7-2 and TRBJ2-5; 7 bases map to TRBD2. The receptor's source is a man aged 55 to 70 with active or convalescent COVID-19. Input material: peripheral blood. CDR3 sequence: CASSLAGGSAQYF. In DNA, the CDR3 is TGTGCCAGCAGCTTAGCGGGAGGGAGTGCCCAGTACTTC.